The 27 T cell receptor beta chains below were found in one sample sequenced in a study of T-cell memory formation after mild COVID-19. TCRdb re-analysed the 5' RACE reads in MiXCR, keeping a single row per CDR3 protein. The sample carries about 600,000 distinct CDR3 sequences, roughly 20% recorded once. The sequencing sample was made of PBMCs or a T cell subset sorted from them (not recorded which). These receptors were taken from an adult woman who had mild COVID-19 (a few samples of this study predate the infection). Cell type and time point are not known.

This clonotype was picked up a small number of times. The chain combines TRBV12-3 or TRBV12-4 with TRBJ2-3, with 10 bases matching TRBD1. Trimming removed 0 bases from V and 3 bases from J; junction bases left unmatched: 6. The CDR3 contains 17 residues. Written as DNA, the CDR3 is TGTGCCAGCAGTTTAGCTGTTTCGGACAGGGGGACAGATACGCAGTATTTT. It yields the protein CASSLAVSDRGTDTQYF.

The J gene is TRBJ1-2, the V gene TRBV19; D possibly corresponds to TRBD1 (5 bases). This CDR3 contains 14 residues. In germline, CDR1 is LNHDA, CDR2 SQIVND (reference sequence). Trimming left V 5 bases short and J 6 bases short, with 16 bases between. The CDR3 nucleotides are TGTGCCAGTAGTGAAATCCCAGGGAGGGATGGCTACACCTTC. The encoded protein is CASSEIPGRDGYTF.

This clonotype has more than one count but fewer than ten. V gene TRBV28 combines with J gene TRBJ2-7; 7 nucleotides agree with TRBD2. This CDR3 spans 15 amino acids. Losses at the gene ends were 1 base for V and 0 bases for J; bases not matched to a gene: 3. From germline, CDR1 is MDHEN and CDR2 SYDVKM. CDR3 DNA: TGTGCCAGCAGTTTATCAGGGACTAACTCCTACGAGCAGTACTTC. Protein sequence: CASSLSGTNSYEQYF.

This chain uses TRBV24-1 with TRBJ2-1, with D uncertain. The CDR3 consists of 14 residues. Looked up from germline, CDR1 is KGHDR and CDR2 is SFDVKD. The germline V and J ends were trimmed by 4 bases and 6 bases, with 12 bases remaining between them. Here the CDR3 reads CATSDQGLRNEQFF. For the CDR3, the DNA is TGTGCCACCAGTGACCAAGGGCTTCGCAATGAGCAGTTCTTC.

The chain links TRBV18 to TRBJ1-2; D remains ambiguous. Per germline, CDR1 KGHSH and CDR2 LQKENI. The CDR3 length is 12 residues. The V gene lost 8 bases and the J gene lost 2 bases, with 9 bases spanning the gap. This CDR3 is CASTTENYGYTF. Written as DNA, the CDR3 is TGTGCCAGCACTACAGAAAACTATGGCTACACCTTC.

The J gene is TRBJ1-1, the V gene TRBV20-1; 10 bases fit TRBD1. J gave up 1 base and V 5 bases, and 10 bases lay outside the gene matches. CDR1 is DFQATT, CDR2 SNEGSKA, per germline (reference sequence). The CDR3 extends over 16 amino acids. CDR3 sequence reads: CSAWDRGEKGNTEAFF. CDR3 DNA: TGCAGTGCTTGGGACAGGGGCGAAAAGGGGAACACTGAAGCTTTCTTT.

This clonotype was observed a handful of times. V and J are TRBV7-9 and TRBJ2-7, with D possibly being TRBD2 (5 bases). This CDR3 comprises 13 residues. Germline CDR1 reads SEHNR; CDR2 reads FQNEAQ (reference sequence). Trimming stripped 6 bases from V and 4 bases from J, with 13 bases between. CDR3 residues: CASRDSRFYEQYF. The DNA for the CDR3 is TGTGCCAGCAGGGACTCACGTTTTTACGAGCAGTACTTC.

The rearrangement uses TRBV7-2 and TRBJ2-1, with D uncertain. The CDR3 covers 15 residues. In germline, CDR1 is SGHTA, CDR2 FQGNSA. Trimming took 1 base from V and 0 from J, leaving 7 bases between them. CDR3 in DNA: TGTGCCAGCAGCTTAGGGCTGGTCTCCTACAATGAGCAGTTCTTC. Its translation is CASSLGLVSYNEQFF. The variable domain in full, with the rest retrieved from reference TRBV7-2 and TRBJ2-1, is GAGVSQSPSNKVTEKGKDVELRCDPISGHTALYWYRQSLGQGLEFLIYFQGNSAPDKSGLPSDRFSAERTGGSVSTLTIQRTQQEDSAVYLCASSLGLVSYNEQFFGPGTRLTVL.

The J gene is TRBJ2-7, the V gene TRBV20-1; TRBD1 might be the D (7 bases). The germline gives CDR1 DFQATT, CDR2 SNEGSKA (reference sequence). The CDR3 runs to 13 residues. Trimming removed 5 bases from V and 7 bases from J, with 18 bases in between. The CDR3 is CSARGTAPLEQYF. CDR3 sequence (DNA): TGCAGTGCTCGGGGGACAGCCCCGTTGGAGCAGTACTTC.

This clonotype appeared a few times. CDR3 sequence (DNA): TGCAGTGCTAGAGACCTAGGGACAGGGGACGCAGATACGCAGTATTTT. This encodes CSARDLGTGDADTQYF. This sequence joins TRBV20-1 and TRBJ2-3; TRBD1 matches 10 bases. This CDR3 has 16 residues. Germline loops: CDR1 DFQATT, CDR2 SNEGSKA (reference sequence). V lost 0 bases to trimming and J lost 4 bases; unmatched junction nucleotides: 7.

This clonotype was observed a handful of times. The rearrangement joins TRBV29-1 to TRBJ1-1, with D tentatively TRBD1 (6 bases). Germline CDR1 reads SQVTM; CDR2 reads ANQGSEA. The CDR3 has 14 residues. The V gene lost 3 bases and the J gene lost 3 bases, with 14 bases spanning the gap. CDR3 region: CSVDWTEQDTEAFF. The CDR3 region has the DNA TGCAGCGTTGACTGGACAGAGCAGGACACTGAAGCTTTCTTT.

This clonotype was counted ten times or more. This chain links TRBV5-1 with TRBJ1-1; D unresolved. CDR3 length: 14 residues. The germline V gene encodes CDR1 SGHRS and CDR2 YFSETQ. With 0 bases removed from V and 0 bases from J, the gap between germline ends came to 6 bases. CDR3 DNA: TGCGCCAGCAGCTTGGGGTCTATGAACACTGAAGCTTTCTTT. This gives the protein CASSLGSMNTEAFF. The entire variable domain, with the rest obtained from reference TRBV5-1 and TRBJ1-1, is as follows: KAGVTQTPRYLIKTRGQQVTLSCSPISGHRSVSWYQQTPGQGLQFLFEYFSETQRNKGNFPGRFSGRQFSNSRSEMNVSTLELGDSALYLCASSLGSMNTEAFFGQGTRLTVV.

In its sample, this clonotype was seen many times. The V and J genes are TRBV12-3 or TRBV12-4 and TRBJ2-3; D is unresolved. V was shortened by 6 bases and J by 1 base, with 11 bases between the two germline ends. CDR3 length: 14 residues. The CDR3 bases are TGTGCCAGCAGCCAGACTTCTGGCACAGATACGCAGTATTTT. Translated: CASSQTSGTDTQYF.

This clonotype was counted only a few times. The chain combines TRBV5-4 with TRBJ2-7; 8 bases match TRBD2. The ends lost 0 bases at V and 6 bases at J; junction bases unmatched: 8. The germline gives CDR1 SGHNT, CDR2 YYREEE (reference sequence). CDR3 length: 15 residues. CDR3: CASSLVGAGVGEQYF. CDR3 coding DNA: TGTGCCAGCAGCTTGGTAGGAGCGGGAGTGGGCGAGCAGTACTTC. Based on the CDR3 plus reference TRBV5-4 and TRBJ2-7, the full variable domain is ETGVTQSPTHLIKTRGQQVTLRCSSQSGHNTVSWYQQALGQGPQFIFQYYREEENGRGNFPPRFSGLQFPNYSSELNVNALELDDSALYLCASSLVGAGVGEQYFGPGTRLTVT.

This clonotype was observed a handful of times. V and J are TRBV9 and TRBJ2-1; D could derive from TRBD1 or TRBD2 (5 bases each). This CDR3 spans 15 amino acids. Trimming cost V 4 bases and J 2 bases, with 13 bases left between them. CDR1 and CDR2 from the germline V gene are SGDLS and YYNGEE. CDR3 in DNA: TGTGCCAGCAGCCCGGGGCGGGCCACCTACAATGAGCAGTTCTTC. It encodes CASSPGRATYNEQFF.

The chain's CDR3 is CASSTEGGHEQYF. The CDR3 nucleotides are TGCGCCAGCAGTACAGAGGGGGGCCACGAGCAGTACTTC. The chain recombines TRBV5-1 with TRBJ2-7; D may correspond to TRBD1 or TRBD2 (6 bases each). CDR1 is SGHRS, CDR2 YFSETQ, per germline. This CDR3 contains 13 residues. Trimming shortened V by 5 bases and J by 5 bases, and 14 bases separated the two germline ends.

This clonotype was seen more than once but under ten times. The chain recombines TRBV7-3 with TRBJ2-1, with unresolved D. The CDR3 is 14 residues long. V gave up 2 bases and J gave up 9 bases, with 14 bases separating them. Per germline, CDR1 SGHTA and CDR2 FQGTGA. The CDR3 sequence: CASSLLGIAAEQFF. The CDR3 bases are TGTGCCAGCAGCTTACTAGGTATTGCGGCTGAGCAGTTCTTC.

This clonotype was counted between two and nine times. V gene TRBV12-3 or TRBV12-4 combines with J gene TRBJ2-2; no reliable D call. The CDR3 has 14 amino acids. V was shortened by 8 bases and J by 1 base, with 11 bases between the two germline ends. CDR3 DNA: TGTGCCAGCCTAAAGTCAGGGAACACCGGGGAGCTGTTTTTT. Translating it yields CASLKSGNTGELFF.

This clonotype appeared a few times. No DNA is shown, since the ends of the CDR3 on it are uncertain; the CDR3 is the one TCRdb lists. The chain recombines TRBV5-5 with TRBJ1-2. The CDR3 numbers 14 amino acids, ends counted. Per germline, CDR1 SGHKS and CDR2 YYEKEE (reference sequence). The CDR3: CASSTSGSIYGYTF.

V usage is TRBV25-1 and J usage is TRBJ2-1, with D tentatively TRBD2 (6 bases). The CDR3 runs to 13 residues. Between the trimmed V and J ends, which lost 7 bases and 4 bases, there was a span of 11 bases. Germline V gives CDR1 MGHDK, CDR2 SYGVNS. The CDR3 is CASKGLAYNEQFF. The CDR3 coding sequence is TGTGCCAGCAAGGGACTTGCTTACAATGAGCAGTTCTTC.

This rearrangement joins TRBV6-5 to TRBJ1-1; 9 bases are a match to TRBD1. In germline, CDR1 is MNHEY, CDR2 SVGAGI. The CDR3 has 15 amino acids. Losses at the gene ends were 5 bases for V and 5 bases for J; bases not matched to a gene: 9. The CDR3 DNA follows: TGTGCCAGCAGTCGACAACAGGGGGCTGTGACTGAAGCTTTCTTT. This codes for CASSRQQGAVTEAFF.

J is TRBJ1-1 and V is TRBV10-3; 8 bases align to TRBD1. V gave up 4 bases and J gave up 0 bases; unmatched junction bases: 1. Germline V gene sequence: CDR1 ENHRY, CDR2 SYGVKD. The CDR3 runs 14 residues. CDR3 loop: CAISGQGLNTEAFF. CDR3 bases: TGTGCCATCAGTGGACAGGGGCTGAACACTGAAGCTTTCTTT.

The chain has TRBV6-4 and TRBJ2-3, with 11 positions matching TRBD2. The CDR3 contains 16 residues. With V trimmed by 6 bases and J by 5 bases, 10 bases remained unmatched. Germline V CDR1 and CDR2: MRHNA, SNTAGT. The CDR3, as DNA: TGTGCCAGCAGCGAGGGGACTAGCGGTTGGGGAGATACGCAGTATTTT. It specifies CASSEGTSGWGDTQYF.

In its sample, this clonotype was seen a few times. CDR3 loop: CASTSTGGFTEAFF. CDR3 sequence (DNA): TGCGCCAGCACCTCGACAGGGGGATTCACTGAAGCTTTCTTT. V is TRBV4-1 and J is TRBJ1-1; 9 nucleotides match TRBD1. V lost 7 bases to trimming and J lost 4 bases; unmatched junction nucleotides: 7. The germline gives CDR1 MGHRA, CDR2 YSYEKL. This CDR3 has 14 residues.

The chain links TRBV6-5 to TRBJ2-7; D could derive from TRBD1 or TRBD2 (5 bases each). The CDR3 has 16 residues. Germline values: CDR1 MNHEY, CDR2 SVGAGI. V gave up 0 bases and J gave up 0 bases, with 12 bases separating them. CDR3 residues: CASSYSGPHASYEQYF. CDR3 bases: TGTGCCAGCAGTTACTCGGGACCTCATGCCTCCTACGAGCAGTACTTC.

This clonotype was seen only a few times. The genes are TRBV24-1 and TRBJ2-7; 9 nucleotides align to TRBD1. The CDR3 spans 15 residues. Per germline, CDR1 KGHDR and CDR2 SFDVKD. V was pared by 4 bases and J by 4 bases, with 7 bases of the junction left unmatched. The CDR3 here is CATSDSGTGYYEQYF. CDR3 DNA sequence: TGTGCCACCAGTGACTCCGGGACAGGGTATTACGAGCAGTACTTC.

Only a few counts were recorded for this clonotype. This chain's CDR3 is CASRVRDSLGNEQFF. CDR3 nucleotide sequence: TGTGCCAGCAGAGTCCGGGACAGTCTCGGCAATGAGCAGTTCTTC. This sequence joins TRBV6-2 or TRBV6-3 and TRBJ2-1; 7 nucleotides line up with TRBD1. With 6 bases clipped from V and 6 bases from J, the junction kept 11 bases outside the gene matches. Per germline, CDR1 MNHEY and CDR2 SVGEGT. There are 15 residues in the CDR3.